One and the same sample provided the 5 T cell receptor beta chains below, sequenced in a study of graft-versus-host responses after intestinal transplantation. The repertoire was sequenced with immunoSEQ multiplex PCR; TCRdb's copy has only in-frame clones and lacks some. The data hold 85,000 to 90,000 clones, with around 86% observed a single time. Their specific antigens are unknown. The sequencing here drew on unstimulated CD8+ T cells sorted from spleen or lymph node cells, taken before intestinal transplant. Receptor source: a human donor who received an intestinal transplant.

This clone was detected a few times. This rearrangement joins TRBV9 to TRBJ2-7, with 9 nucleotides matching TRBD1. The CDR3 spans 16 residues. CDR1 and CDR2 from the germline V gene are SGDLS and YYNGEE. The V gene end was trimmed by 3 bases and the J gene end by 6 bases; junction bases not matched to a gene: 13. The CDR3 nucleotides are TGTGCCAGCAGCGCTGTAGGGACAGGGTCTGGAGGCGAGCAGTACTTC. It specifies CASSAVGTGSGGEQYF.

This chain uses TRBV5-4 with TRBJ2-1; D call uncertain. Germline-derived CDR1 and CDR2 are SGHNT and YYREEE (reference sequence). The CDR3 extends over 15 amino acids. The V and J ends lost 4 bases and 6 bases respectively, with 17 bases between them. CDR3 protein: CASSGWAGTRNEQFF. CDR3 sequence (DNA): TGTGCCAGCAGCGGCTGGGCAGGTACGCGCAATGAGCAGTTCTTC.

This clone came up once. J is TRBJ2-2 and V is TRBV11-2, with unresolved D. The CDR3 length is 15 residues. The germline V and J ends were trimmed by 5 bases and 0 bases, with 10 bases remaining between them. The V gene's germline CDR1 is SGHAT and CDR2 FQNNGV. CDR3: CASSLLGPNTGELFF. In DNA, the CDR3 is TGTGCCAGCAGCCTCCTCGGGCCGAACACCGGGGAGCTGTTTTTT.

The chain combines TRBV28 with TRBJ2-1, with TRBD2 matching over 9 bases. Trimming cost V 2 bases and J 5 bases; bases outside gene matches: 4. The CDR3 consists of 15 residues. Germline V lookup: CDR1 MDHEN, CDR2 SYDVKM. In DNA form, the CDR3 reads TGTGCCAGCAGTTTAGGGCTAGCGGGGCACAATGAGCAGTTCTTC. Protein sequence: CASSLGLAGHNEQFF. Full variable domain (missing parts from reference TRBV28 and TRBJ2-1): DVKVTQSSRYLVKRTGEKVFLECVQDMDHENMFWYRQDPGLGLRLIYFSYDVKMKEKGDIPEGYSVSREKKERFSLILESASTNQTSMYLCASSLGLAGHNEQFFGPGTRLTVL.

The chain combines TRBV6-1 with TRBJ2-1; weak D call: TRBD2 (6 bases). Germline assignment: CDR1 MNHNS and CDR2 SASEGT. V gave up 5 bases and J gave up 0 bases, with 11 bases separating them. The CDR3 loop spans 15 amino acids. The CDR3 spells CASSLADSSYNEQFF. In DNA form, the CDR3 reads TGTGCCAGCAGTTTAGCGGATAGCTCCTACAATGAGCAGTTCTTC.